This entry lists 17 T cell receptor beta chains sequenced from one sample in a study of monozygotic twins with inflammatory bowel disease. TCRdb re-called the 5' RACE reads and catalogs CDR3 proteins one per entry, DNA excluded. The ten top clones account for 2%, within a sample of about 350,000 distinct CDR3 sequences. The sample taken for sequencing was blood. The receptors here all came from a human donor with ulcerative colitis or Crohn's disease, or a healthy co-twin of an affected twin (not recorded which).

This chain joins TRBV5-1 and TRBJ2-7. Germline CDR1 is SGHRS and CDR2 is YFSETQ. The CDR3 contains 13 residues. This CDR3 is CASRDRGSYEQYF.

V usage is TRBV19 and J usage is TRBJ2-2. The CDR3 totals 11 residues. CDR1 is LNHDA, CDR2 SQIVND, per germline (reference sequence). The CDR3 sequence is CASSAAGELFF.

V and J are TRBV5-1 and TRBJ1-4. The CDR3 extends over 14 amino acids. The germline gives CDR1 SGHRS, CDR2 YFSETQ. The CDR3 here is CASSLLATNEKLFF.

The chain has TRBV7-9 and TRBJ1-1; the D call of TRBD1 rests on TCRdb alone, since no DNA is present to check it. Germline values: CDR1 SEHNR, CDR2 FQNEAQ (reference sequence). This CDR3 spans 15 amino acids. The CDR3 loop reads CASSLEDGGSAEAFF.

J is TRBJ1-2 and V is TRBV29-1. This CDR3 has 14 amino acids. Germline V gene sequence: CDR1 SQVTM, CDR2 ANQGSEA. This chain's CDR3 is CSVREGLANYGYTF.

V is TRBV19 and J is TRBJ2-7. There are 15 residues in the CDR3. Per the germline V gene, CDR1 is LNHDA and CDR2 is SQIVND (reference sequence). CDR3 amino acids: CASSQKAYIGYEQYF.

The CDR3 protein is CASSLDSQGGTGELFF. The gene calls are TRBV7-6 and TRBJ2-2; TCRdb's D call of TRBD2 is untestable without DNA. This CDR3 spans 16 amino acids. Germline-derived CDR1 and CDR2 are SGHVS and FNYEAQ.

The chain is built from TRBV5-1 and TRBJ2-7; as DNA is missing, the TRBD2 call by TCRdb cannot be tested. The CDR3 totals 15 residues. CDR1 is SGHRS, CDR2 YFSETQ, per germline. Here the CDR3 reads CASSFRASSSYEQYF. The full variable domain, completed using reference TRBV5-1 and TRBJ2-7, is KAGVTQTPRYLIKTRGQQVTLSCSPISGHRSVSWYQQTPGQGLQFLFEYFSETQRNKGNFPGRFSGRQFSNSRSEMNVSTLELGDSALYLCASSFRASSSYEQYFGPGTRLTVT.

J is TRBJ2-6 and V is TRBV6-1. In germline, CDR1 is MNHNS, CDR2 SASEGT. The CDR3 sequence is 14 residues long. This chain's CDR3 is CAADGGPGANVLTF.

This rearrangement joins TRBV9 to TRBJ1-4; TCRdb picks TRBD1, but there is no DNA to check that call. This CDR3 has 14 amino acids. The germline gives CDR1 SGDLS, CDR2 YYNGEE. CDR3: CASSAGQGNEKLFF.

CDR3 sequence: CASSIAPGPPREQFF. The chain uses TRBV19 and TRBJ2-1; the TCRdb call, TRBD1, lacks DNA for checking. The length of the CDR3 is 15 residues. Germline values: CDR1 LNHDA, CDR2 SQIVND (reference sequence). Drawing the rest from reference TRBV19 and TRBJ2-1, the complete variable domain is DGGITQSPKYLFRKEGQNVTLSCEQNLNHDAMYWYRQDPGQGLRLIYYSQIVNDFQKGDIAEGYSVSREKKESFPLTVTSAQKNPTAFYLCASSIAPGPPREQFFGPGTRLTVL.

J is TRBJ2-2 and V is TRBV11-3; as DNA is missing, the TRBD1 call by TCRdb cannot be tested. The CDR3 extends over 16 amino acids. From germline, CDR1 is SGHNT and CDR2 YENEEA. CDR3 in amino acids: CASSREYQGTTGELFF.

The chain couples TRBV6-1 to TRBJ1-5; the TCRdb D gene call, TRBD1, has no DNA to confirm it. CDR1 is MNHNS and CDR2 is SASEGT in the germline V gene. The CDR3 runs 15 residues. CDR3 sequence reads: CASSDLDRSYQPQHF.

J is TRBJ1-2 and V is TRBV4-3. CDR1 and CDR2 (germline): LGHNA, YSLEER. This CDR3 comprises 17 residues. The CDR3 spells CASSQWNKESFGYGYTF.

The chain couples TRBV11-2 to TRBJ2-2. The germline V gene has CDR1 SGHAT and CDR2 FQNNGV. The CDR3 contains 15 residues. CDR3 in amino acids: CASSHPSGFTGELFF.

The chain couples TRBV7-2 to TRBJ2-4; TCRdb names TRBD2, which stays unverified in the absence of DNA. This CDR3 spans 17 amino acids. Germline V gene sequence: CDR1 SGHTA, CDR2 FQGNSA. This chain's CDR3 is CASSDAGRAETKNIQYF.

The CDR3 region is CASSSPFEAFF. The J gene is TRBJ1-1, the V gene TRBV11-2. Germline V gene sequence: CDR1 SGHAT, CDR2 FQNNGV. The CDR3 covers 11 residues.